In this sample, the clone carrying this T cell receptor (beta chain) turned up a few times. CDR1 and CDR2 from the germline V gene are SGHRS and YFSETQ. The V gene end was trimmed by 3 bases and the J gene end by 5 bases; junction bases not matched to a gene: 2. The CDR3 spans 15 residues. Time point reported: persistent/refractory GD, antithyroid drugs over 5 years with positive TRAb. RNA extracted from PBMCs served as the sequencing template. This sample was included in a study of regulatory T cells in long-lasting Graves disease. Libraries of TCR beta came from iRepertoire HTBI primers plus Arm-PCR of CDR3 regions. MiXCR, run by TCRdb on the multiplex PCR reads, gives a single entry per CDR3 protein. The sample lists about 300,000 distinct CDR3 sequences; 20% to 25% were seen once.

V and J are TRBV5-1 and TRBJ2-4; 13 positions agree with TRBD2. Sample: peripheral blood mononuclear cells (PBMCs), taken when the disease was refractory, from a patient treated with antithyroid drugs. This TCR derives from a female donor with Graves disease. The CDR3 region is CASSYGTSGENIQYF. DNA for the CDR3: TGCGCCAGCAGCTACGGGACTAGCGGGGAAAACATTCAGTACTTC.